Below, 31 T cell receptor beta chains from the same sample are listed, as sequenced in a study of T cells in Graves' hyperthyroidism and ophthalmopathy. The source material, RNA transcripts, was used to amplify TCR beta CDR3 regions. First-round RT-PCR with HTBI primers amplified the TCR CDR3 region. Each CDR3 protein gets one entry after TCRdb re-called the multiplex PCR reads with MiXCR. Counted here are about 360,000 distinct CDR3 sequences, 13% occurring once; the ten biggest clones make up around 9.2%. The sequencing input was blood. These receptor sequences come from a woman aged 18-30 years with Graves' hyperthyroidism.

This clonotype was found a few times. The chain couples TRBV4-2 to TRBJ1-2; maybe TRBD1 (5 bases). The CDR3 consists of 12 residues. Trimming cost V 6 bases and J 8 bases, with 13 bases left between them. Per the germline V gene, CDR1 is LGHNA and CDR2 is YNFKEQ. CDR3 in DNA: TGTGCCAGCAGAGCGGGACCCCGAGGCTACACCTTC. Translation: CASRAGPRGYTF.

In this sample, this clonotype turned up many times. This rearrangement joins TRBV27 to TRBJ2-7, with D perhaps given as TRBD1 or TRBD2 (5 bases each). The CDR3 is made up of 17 amino acids. Germline V gene data show CDR1 as MNHEY and CDR2 as SMNVEV (reference sequence). Trimming cost V 5 bases and J 5 bases, with 25 bases left between them. The CDR3 is CASSAGALLQLRHEQYF. The CDR3 DNA reads TGTGCCAGCAGTGCCGGGGCGCTTCTCCAATTACGCCACGAGCAGTACTTC.

This clonotype was counted between two and nine times. The chain joins TRBV5-6 to TRBJ2-5; 13 nucleotides match TRBD2. V lost 4 bases to trimming and J lost 2 bases; unmatched junction nucleotides: 8. The CDR3 contains 17 residues. Per the germline V gene, CDR1 is SGHDT and CDR2 is YYEEEE. CDR3 bases: TGTGCCAGCAGCGGATGGGGACTAGCGGGGATACAAGAGACCCAGTACTTC. Its translation is CASSGWGLAGIQETQYF.

About this clonotype: A much larger clone sits a single nucleotide away, making a read error possible. The CDR3 carries no conserved terminal phenylalanine or tryptophan, so it likely arises from a read error. The chain joins TRBV28 to TRBJ1-1; tentative D call: TRBD1 (5 bases). Germline V gene data show CDR1 as MDHEN and CDR2 as SYDVKM. The CDR3 has 13 amino acids. The V end was cut by 8 bases, the J end by 5 bases, with 15 bases between. This chain's CDR3 is CASAGESRTEAFI. DNA for the CDR3: TGTGCCAGCGCGGGGGAATCTCGGACTGAAGCTTTCATT.

This clonotype turned up a few times. The rearrangement uses TRBV12-3 or TRBV12-4 and TRBJ2-1; D unresolved. Trimming cost V 7 bases and J 5 bases, with 15 bases left between them. This CDR3 contains 14 residues. For the CDR3, the DNA is TGTGCCAGCACCTTCGGCACCCCGAACAATGAGCAGTTCTTC. Its protein is CASTFGTPNNEQFF.

This clonotype has just a few counts. The chain employs TRBV20-1 and TRBJ2-7; 9 positions agree with TRBD2. The CDR3 totals 16 residues. Germline values: CDR1 DFQATT, CDR2 SNEGSKA (reference sequence). V shed 3 bases, J shed 2 bases, and the junction held 11 bases outside the gene matches. This CDR3 is CSARAIAGAFAYEQYF. DNA for the CDR3: TGCAGTGCTAGGGCTATAGCGGGGGCATTTGCCTACGAGCAGTACTTC.

This clonotype was counted only a few times. A much larger clone is a single base away; this may be a read error. The rearrangement links TRBV11-3 to TRBJ2-7; 8 bases fit TRBD1. After removal of 4 bases from V and 2 bases from J, the junction contained 7 bases not matched to a gene. Germline-derived CDR1 and CDR2 are SGHNT and YENEEA. The CDR3 sequence is 15 residues long. CDR3 nucleotides: TGTGCCAGCAGCTCAGGGGACAGGCGCCCCTACGAGCAGTACTTC. It is translated as CASSSGDRRPYEQYF.

The chain uses TRBV20-1 and TRBJ2-7; D uncertain. The CDR3 runs 14 residues. V dropped 3 bases and J dropped 2 bases, with 14 bases sitting between them. From germline, CDR1 is DFQATT and CDR2 SNEGSKA (reference sequence). The CDR3 loop is CSARGYPGTYEQYF. CDR3 DNA: TGCAGTGCTAGGGGGTACCCTGGGACCTACGAGCAGTACTTC.

Many counts were recorded for this clonotype. This chain links TRBV18 with TRBJ1-1, with 9 bases that match TRBD1. V was clipped by 6 bases and J by 9 bases; unmatched bases: 5. The CDR3 covers 12 residues. Germline lookup yields CDR1 KGHSH and CDR2 LQKENI. For the CDR3, the DNA is TGTGCCAGCTCGCCTAACAGGGGGCAAGCTTTCTTT. Its protein product is CASSPNRGQAFF.

This clonotype was found many times. The chain combines TRBV30 with TRBJ1-5, with D possibly matching TRBD1 (6 bases). Between the trimmed V and J ends, which lost 0 bases and 7 bases, there was a span of 13 bases. This CDR3 spans 14 amino acids. Per the germline V gene, CDR1 is GTSNPN and CDR2 is SVGIG (reference sequence). The CDR3 DNA is TGTGCCTGGAGTGTACCCACAGGGAGGCAGCCCCAGCATTTT. Its translation: CAWSVPTGRQPQHF.

Details on this clonotype: This could be a read error, since a much larger clone is one nucleotide away. This rearrangement joins TRBV5-1 to TRBJ2-1; maybe TRBD2 (5 bases). Per germline, CDR1 SGHRS and CDR2 YFSETQ. The germline V and J ends were trimmed by 3 bases and 0 bases, with 10 bases remaining between them. CDR3 size: 15 residues. This chain's CDR3 is CASSCGLFSYNEQFF. The CDR3 nucleotides are TGCGCCAGCAGCTGTGGACTGTTCTCCTACAATGAGCAGTTCTTC.

This clonotype was found a few times. The chain carries TRBV27 and TRBJ1-4; D is uncertain. The germline CDR1 and CDR2 sequences are MNHEY and SMNVEV (reference sequence). Trimming took 5 bases from V and 5 from J, leaving 15 bases between them. CDR3 size: 15 residues. DNA of the CDR3: TGTGCCAGCAGTCAGAGCCCATTAGGGAATGAAAAACTGTTTTTT. It yields the protein CASSQSPLGNEKLFF.

This clonotype was counted a few times. This clone may be a read error of a much larger clone one base away. This chain uses TRBV3-1 with TRBJ1-5; D gene unclear. This CDR3 contains 14 residues. Germline V gives CDR1 LGHDT, CDR2 YNNKEL (reference sequence). Trimming removed 0 bases from V and 1 base from J, with 4 bases in between. CDR3 sequence: CASSQDWSNQPQHF. In nucleotides, the CDR3 is TGTGCCAGCAGCCAAGATTGGAGCAATCAGCCCCAGCATTTT.

The DNA of the CDR3 is TGTGCCAGCAGCTTGGAGTTAGCGGGGCACTACGAGCAGTACTTC. Amino acids: CASSLELAGHYEQYF. The V call is TRBV5-4, the J call TRBJ2-7; TRBD2 aligns across 8 bases. The CDR3 has 15 residues. CDR1 is SGHNT and CDR2 is YYREEE in the germline V gene (reference sequence). V shed 0 bases, J shed 3 bases, and the junction held 5 bases outside the gene matches.

This clonotype came up many times. The J gene is TRBJ2-1, the V gene TRBV7-2; 11 bases align to TRBD2. The germline V gene has CDR1 SGHTA and CDR2 FQGNSA. The CDR3 length is 15 residues. The ends lost 6 bases at V and 7 bases at J; junction bases unmatched: 8. The CDR3 DNA reads TGTGCCAGCAGAAAAACTAGCGGGAGTAGTAATGAGCAGTTCTTC. This gives the protein CASRKTSGSSNEQFF.

This clonotype was found many times. The V call is TRBV7-3, the J call TRBJ2-3; 12 bases are shared with TRBD2. Trimming removed 5 bases from V and 2 bases from J; junction bases left unmatched: 8. CDR1 SGHTA and CDR2 FQGTGA come from the germline V gene. The CDR3 length is 17 residues. The CDR3 coding sequence is TGTGCCAGCAGCCCCCAGACTAGCGGGGGACACACAGATACGCAGTATTTT. Its translation is CASSPQTSGGHTDTQYF.

This clonotype has a count of ten or more. The chain couples TRBV3-1 to TRBJ1-1; D call uncertain. This CDR3 spans 15 amino acids. CDR1 is LGHDT, CDR2 YNNKEL, per germline (reference sequence). Deletions cut 1 base from V and 0 bases from J, with 9 bases between. The CDR3 coding sequence is TGTGCCAGCAGCCAAGCTTCATCCATGAACACTGAAGCTTTCTTT. This sequence encodes CASSQASSMNTEAFF.

In its sample, this clonotype was seen many times. The chain joins TRBV12-3 or TRBV12-4 to TRBJ2-2, with D possibly being TRBD1 (6 bases). Trimming took 6 bases from V and 4 from J, leaving 15 bases between them. The CDR3 consists of 15 residues. CDR3 nucleotides: TGTGCCAGCAGGGAAACAGGGACCGGCACCGGGGAGCTGTTTTTT. Encoded protein: CASRETGTGTGELFF.

This clonotype has just a few counts. The chain carries TRBV29-1 and TRBJ2-1, with 8 nucleotides matching TRBD2. The CDR3 loop spans 14 amino acids. Germline CDR1 reads SQVTM; CDR2 reads ANQGSEA. Losses at the gene ends were 7 bases for V and 6 bases for J; bases not matched to a gene: 11. CDR3 nucleotides: TGCAGCGGGGGCGGAGCGGGGGAGGGCAATGAGCAGTTCTTC. Translation: CSGGGAGEGNEQFF.

Only one count was recorded for this clonotype. A much larger clone lies one base from this, so it may be a read error. CDR3 in amino acids: CSAEEGQGGDEQYF. CDR3 DNA sequence: TGCAGCGCTGAAGAGGGACAGGGGGGGGACGAGCAGTACTTC. V and J are TRBV29-1 and TRBJ2-7; 11 bases are shared with TRBD1. The length of the CDR3 is 14 residues. CDR1 SQVTM and CDR2 ANQGSEA come from the germline V gene.

This clonotype was seen repeatedly, ten times or more. The V gene is TRBV20-1, the J gene TRBJ2-5, with TRBD1 as a possible D gene (6 bases). Per the germline V gene, CDR1 is DFQATT and CDR2 is SNEGSKA (reference sequence). The CDR3 is made up of 13 amino acids. V dropped 7 bases and J dropped 5 bases, with 17 bases sitting between them. CDR3 sequence (DNA): TGCAGTGGTGAGGTGCAGGGGCCGGAGACCCAGTACTTC. Residues: CSGEVQGPETQYF.

This clonotype was seen ten or more times. The J gene is TRBJ2-7, the V gene TRBV18, with 7 bases lining up with TRBD2. V lost 5 bases and J lost 6; bases outside the gene matches: 4. Germline V gene data show CDR1 as KGHSH and CDR2 as LQKENI. CDR3 length equals 12 residues. DNA of the CDR3: TGTGCCAGCTCAGCTGGGGGGGGCGAGCAGTACTTC. Amino acid sequence: CASSAGGGEQYF. The whole variable domain, filled in from reference TRBV18 and TRBJ2-7, reads NAGVMQNPRHLVRRRGQEARLRCSPMKGHSHVYWYRQLPEEGLKFMVYLQKENIIDESGMPKERFSAEFPKEGPSILRIQQVVRGDSAAYFCASSAGGGEQYFGPGTRLTVT.

This clonotype was detected a few times. A much larger clone sits a single nucleotide away, making a read error possible. The J gene is TRBJ2-7, the V gene TRBV28; 8 positions match TRBD1. CDR1 and CDR2 from the germline V gene are MDHEN and SYDVKM. The CDR3 sequence is 13 residues long. Written as DNA, the CDR3 is TGTGCCAGCAGGCCGACAGGGGTTGGCGAGCAGCACTTC. Translated, it gives CASRPTGVGEQHF.

V is TRBV6-1 and J is TRBJ1-5; D is undetermined. The ends were cut back, 5 bases at V and 0 bases at J, with 8 bases in the middle. This CDR3 has 14 amino acids. The germline V gene encodes CDR1 MNHNS and CDR2 SASEGT. The CDR3 DNA is TGTGCCAGCAGTCACGGAAATAGCAATCAGCCCCAGCATTTT. Residues: CASSHGNSNQPQHF.

This clonotype was observed at least ten times. CDR3 DNA: TGCAGTGCTCTCGATGAAAAACTGTTTTTT. It codes for CSALDEKLFF. The chain carries TRBV20-1 and TRBJ1-4; the D is unclear. CDR1 is DFQATT, CDR2 SNEGSKA, per germline (reference sequence). CDR3 size: 10 residues. Trimming cost V 5 bases and J 6 bases, with 4 bases left between them.

The chain has TRBV2 and TRBJ1-5, with D possibly matching TRBD1 (5 bases). Trimming shortened V by 6 bases and J by 2 bases, and 14 bases separated the two germline ends. CDR1 SNHLY and CDR2 FYNNEI come from the germline V gene. This CDR3 has 15 amino acids. The CDR3 spells CASRGDAGGNQPQHF. In DNA form, the CDR3 reads TGTGCCAGCAGGGGGGACGCCGGGGGCAATCAGCCCCAGCATTTT.

This clonotype was seen ten or more times. V usage is TRBV28 and J usage is TRBJ1-2; D possibly corresponds to TRBD1 (5 bases). V gave up 5 bases and J gave up 5 bases, with 18 bases separating them. Germline CDR1 is MDHEN and CDR2 is SYDVKM. The CDR3 is 15 amino acids. CDR3 DNA: TGTGCCAGCAGTATCGGGACCCGGGGATTGTATGGCTACACCTTC. It yields the protein CASSIGTRGLYGYTF.

Remarks on this clonotype: Just one base apart from a much larger clone, this may be a read error. The rearrangement uses TRBV6-6 and TRBJ1-6; 9 nucleotides match TRBD1. The CDR3 extends over 15 amino acids. The germline V gene encodes CDR1 MNHNY and CDR2 SVGAGI (reference sequence). V shed 0 bases and J 11 bases; nucleotides not matched to a gene: 5. CDR3 amino acids: CASSYSQGANPPLHF. CDR3 bases: TGTGCCAGCAGTTACTCACAGGGGGCAAATCCACCCCTCCACTTT.

This clonotype was recorded a few times. Since the CDR3 does not end with the conserved phenylalanine or tryptophan, this likely comes from a read error. The chain employs TRBV3-1 and TRBJ2-1; the D gene is possibly TRBD2 (6 bases). This CDR3 is 18 amino acids long. V lost 0 bases and J 0 bases, leaving 15 bases between the germline ends. CDR1 LGHDT and CDR2 YNNKEL come from the germline V gene (reference sequence). DNA of the CDR3: TGTGCCAGCAGCCAAGAAGCACTAGCCCTAAGCTCCTACAATGAGCAGTTCCTC. Translation gives CASSQEALALSSYNEQFL.

This clonotype was seen many times. The chain joins TRBV7-9 to TRBJ1-3, with D unresolved. This CDR3 has 15 amino acids. CDR1 SEHNR and CDR2 FQNEAQ come from the germline V gene (reference sequence). V lost 4 bases and J lost 0, with 10 bases in between. In DNA form, the CDR3 reads TGTGCCAGCAGCTCTAGGGATTCCTCTGGAAACACCATATATTTT. Protein: CASSSRDSSGNTIYF.

Regarding this clonotype: One end of the junction is discordant with germline, which a read error may explain. This chain joins TRBV7-7 and TRBJ2-5; the D is unclear. CDR1 and CDR2 from the germline V gene are SSHAT and FNYEAQ (reference sequence). The CDR3 runs to 16 residues. This chain's CDR3 is CASSPTIRVPQETQYF. The DNA for the CDR3 is TGTGCTAGCAGCCCAACTATCCGGGTCCCCCAAGAGACCCAGTACTTC.